A single TCR beta chain is shown here with its context. V dropped 6 bases and J dropped 6; count of bases not matched to a gene: 5. This CDR3 has 13 residues. In germline, CDR1 is MDHEN, CDR2 SYDVKM. The sample comes from a study of T cell changes during pregnancy in multiple sclerosis. This table comes from immunoSEQ multiplex PCR, and its TCRdb copy is limited to in-frame clones, with some not included. Of about 83,000 clones listed, over 80% are singletons. This chain links TRBV28 with TRBJ1-3; 7 positions agree with TRBD1. The starting material was PBMCs, obtained in the first trimester of pregnancy. This TCR derives from a female donor in good health, serving as a control in a pregnancy study. Some clones in this sample may be carry-over from other donors' samples. In DNA form, the CDR3 reads TGTGCCAGCAGCCCGGGGACAGAAAACACCATATATTTT. Residues: CASSPGTENTIYF. Full variable domain (outside the CDR3, taken from reference TRBV28 and TRBJ1-3): DVKVTQSSRYLVKRTGEKVFLECVQDMDHENMFWYRQDPGLGLRLIYFSYDVKMKEKGDIPEGYSVSREKKERFSLILESASTNQTSMYLCASSPGTENTIYFGEGSWLTVV.